The table lists the clone carrying this T cell receptor (beta chain) with many counts. Its antigen is unknown. It was RNA transcripts that yielded the amplified TCR beta CDR3 regions. First-round RT-PCR of the TCR CDR3 relied on the HTBI primer set. TCRdb itself ran the multiplex PCR reads through MiXCR, one entry per CDR3 protein. The sample shows about 410,000 distinct CDR3 sequences, approximately 15% of them seen only once. This record comes from a study of T cells in Graves' hyperthyroidism and ophthalmopathy. Study details: Initial diagnosis, before any treatment, was when peripheral blood was collected. Study findings and constraints: A 13 V-J model separated ophthalmopathy from stable hyperthyroidism. Most expanded thyroid clonotypes above 0.001 also appeared in blood.

Patients affected by ophthalmopathy presented a Clinical Activity Score of at least 3, a NOSPECS grade of at least 4, and disease duration below 3 months. The TCR sequence derives from a man in his late teens or twenties with Graves' ophthalmopathy. The sample comprised blood.

The CDR3 here is CASSLTPARGTEAFF. The CDR3, as DNA: TGTGCCAGCAGTTTAACCCCGGCTAGGGGCACTGAAGCTTTCTTT. V gene TRBV28 combines with J gene TRBJ1-1; possibly TRBD1 for D (5 bases). The CDR3 spans 15 residues. Between the trimmed V and J ends, which lost 2 bases and 4 bases, there was a span of 14 bases. CDR1 is MDHEN and CDR2 is SYDVKM in the germline V gene.